A selection of T cell receptor beta chains follows, all from one sample in a study of molecular identifiers for immune sequencing clone quantification. MiXCR was run by TCRdb on the PCR reads, yielding one entry per CDR3 protein. The table lists about 9,800 distinct CDR3 sequences, roughly a fifth of them singletons. The sequencing sample was made of naive CD8+ T cells from blood, with Jurkat cell RNA spiked in. Receptors were obtained from a human donor in good health. Some libraries in this study had Jurkat cell RNA spiked in. Each CDR3 is given with its conserved first and last residue. A D gene is named only where the DNA matches it firmly. Clone size is shown for a subset of rows, as once, few, many or a class of expanded clone.

D,size,V,length,J,DNA,CDR3
-,medium-sized,TRBV4-3,17,TRBJ1-4,TGCGCCAGCAGCCAAGATATAGCAGGGTCGAGTAATGAAAAACTGTTTTTT,CASSQDIAGSSNEKLFF
TRBD2,medium-sized,TRBV6-2/TRBV6-3,17,TRBJ2-3,TGTGCCAGCAGCTCTCATGACGGAGCGGGGGGGCCAGATACGCAGTATTTT,CASSSHDGAGGPDTQYF
-,many,TRBV12-3/TRBV12-4,17,TRBJ2-3,TGTGCCAGCAGTTTATATGCCCGGGGGGCAGTGTCGGATACGCAGTATTTT,CASSLYARGAVSDTQYF
-,medium-sized,TRBV27,13,TRBJ2-3,TGTGCCAGCAGTTTAAACTGGGCAGATACGCAGTATTTT,CASSLNWADTQYF
TRBD1,-,TRBV7-6,15,TRBJ1-4,TGTGCCAGCAGCCGGGAGACAGGGGCGAGTGAATATCTGTTTTTT,CASSRETGASEYLFF
-,-,TRBV7-9,21,TRBJ1-3,TGTGCCAGCAGCTCCACCAGGGTAACCCAAAAAATGTTAGCGGCTGGAAACACCATATATTTT,CASSSTRVTQKMLAAGNTIYF
-,few,TRBV24-1,14,TRBJ2-5,TGTGCCACCAGTGATGGAGGGCTCCAAGAGACCCAGTACTTC,CATSDGGLQETQYF
-,medium-sized,TRBV29-1,14,TRBJ2-1,TGCAGCGTTGAAGACCAGGCGGGGTACAATGAGCAGTTCTTC,CSVEDQAGYNEQFF
TRBD1,medium-sized,TRBV11-2,13,TRBJ2-7,TGTGCCAGCAGCTTAGGTACAGGGGACGAGCAGTACTTC,CASSLGTGDEQYF
TRBD2,medium-sized,TRBV5-1,16,TRBJ2-3,TGCGCCAGCAGTCCATTAGCGGGAGGCCTCACAGATACGCAGTATTTT,CASSPLAGGLTDTQYF
-,medium-sized,TRBV27,13,TRBJ2-7,TGTGCCAGCAGTTTAACCCAGGGCTACGAGCAGTACTTC,CASSLTQGYEQYF
TRBD2,many,TRBV7-9,16,TRBJ2-7,TGTGCCAGCAGCCCCCCCGGGGGACTAGCGGTTTACGAGCAGTACTTC,CASSPPGGLAVYEQYF
-,many,TRBV11-2,17,TRBJ2-5,TGTGCCAGCAGCTTAGGTCCGGGCAGGGGATACCAAGAGACCCAGTACTTC,CASSLGPGRGYQETQYF
-,medium-sized,TRBV6-5,17,TRBJ2-7,TGTGCCAGCAGTTACTCGGTCCGCCGGCGAAGAGACTACGAGCAGTACTTC,CASSYSVRRRRDYEQYF
TRBD1,many,TRBV13,13,TRBJ2-1,TGTGCCAGCAACTTGGACAGGGGGAATGAGCAGTTCTTC,CASNLDRGNEQFF
-,-,TRBV6-1,14,TRBJ1-1,TGTGCCAGCAGTGAATTTAACCCAAACACTGAAGCTTTCTTT,CASSEFNPNTEAFF
-,many,TRBV14,17,TRBJ2-2,TGTGCCAGCAGCCAACCATCCGGGACTCCGAACACCGGGGAGCTGTTTTTT,CASSQPSGTPNTGELFF
-,-,TRBV3-1,18,TRBJ2-3,TGTGCCAGCAGCCAAGCGGGGTGGGGCGTTGGGCCCACAGATACGCAGTATTTT,CASSQAGWGVGPTDTQYF
-,medium-sized,TRBV7-9,13,TRBJ2-3,TGTGCCAGCATCAGTACTAGCACAGATACGCAGTATTTT,CASISTSTDTQYF
TRBD2,medium-sized,TRBV19,13,TRBJ2-1,TGTGCCAGTATGGCGGGAGGATACAATGAGCAGTTCTTC,CASMAGGYNEQFF
TRBD2,medium-sized,TRBV28,15,TRBJ2-7,TGTGCCAGCAGTTTCGGGACTAGCGGGGTAAACGAGCAGTACTTC,CASSFGTSGVNEQYF
TRBD2,many,TRBV7-2,14,TRBJ2-7,TGTGCCAGCAGCGGGGGGGGGGTCTGGTACGAGCAGTACTTC,CASSGGGVWYEQYF
TRBD2,medium-sized,TRBV4-3,16,TRBJ2-1,TGCGCCAGCAGCCCCGCCTTGGGACTAGCGGACAATGAGCAGTTCTTC,CASSPALGLADNEQFF
-,-,TRBV4-1,16,TRBJ2-2,TGCGCCAGCAGCCTTTCGGACAAGGGGCGGACCGGGGAGCTGTTTTTT,CASSLSDKGRTGELFF
-,-,TRBV12-3/TRBV12-4,14,TRBJ2-7,TGTGCCAGCAGTTTAGCGGCAGGGAGCTACGAGCAGTACTTC,CASSLAAGSYEQYF
-,medium-sized,TRBV20-1,14,TRBJ2-5,TGCAGTGCTAGAGGGGATACCCTGCGAGAGACCCAGTACTTC,CSARGDTLRETQYF
-,many,TRBV5-4,15,TRBJ2-2,TGTGCCAGCAGCTGGGGACCGTCGAACACCGGGGAGCTGTTTTTT,CASSWGPSNTGELFF
TRBD2,medium-sized,TRBV28,16,TRBJ2-3,TGTGCCAGCAGGTTTTCAGCGGGACTCTCCACAGATACGCAGTATTTT,CASRFSAGLSTDTQYF
TRBD2,-,TRBV6-5,15,TRBJ2-5,TGTGCCAGCAGTTACGGGGCGGGAGTTTCGGAGACCCAGTACTTC,CASSYGAGVSETQYF
-,medium-sized,TRBV11-2,15,TRBJ2-3,TGTGCCAGCAGCTCCCCCTTGGGACGCACAGATACGCAGTATTTT,CASSSPLGRTDTQYF
-,medium-sized,TRBV29-1,16,TRBJ2-5,TGCAGCGTTGCCTGGGCAGACAGTCCCCTTCAAGAGACCCAGTACTTC,CSVAWADSPLQETQYF
-,medium-sized,TRBV13,16,TRBJ2-3,TGTGCCAGCAGCTTAGGCGGTTGGGCTAGTTTGGATACGCAGTATTTT,CASSLGGWASLDTQYF
-,few,TRBV11-2,12,TRBJ2-3,TGTGCCAGCAGCTTAGAGGCAGATACGCAGTATTTT,CASSLEADTQYF
-,medium-sized,TRBV27,15,TRBJ2-3,TGTGCCAGCAGTTTATCCGGGGGGCGCACAGATACGCAGTATTTT,CASSLSGGRTDTQYF
TRBD1,many,TRBV6-4,18,TRBJ2-3,TGTGCCAGCAGTGACCCTCCAACTGGCAGGGGGAATACAGATACGCAGTATTTT,CASSDPPTGRGNTDTQYF
TRBD2,medium-sized,TRBV13,15,TRBJ2-3,TGTGCCAGCAGCCCGGGACTAAGTGGCACAGATACGCAGTATTTT,CASSPGLSGTDTQYF
-,medium-sized,TRBV4-3,15,TRBJ2-7,TGCGCCAGCAGCCAAGTGAAGGGGAGCTCCTACGAGCAGTACTTC,CASSQVKGSSYEQYF
TRBD2,few,TRBV7-3,17,TRBJ2-1,TGTGCCAGCAGCCCCCATGGGGCTAGCGGGAGGTATAATGAGCAGTTCTTC,CASSPHGASGRYNEQFF
-,-,TRBV28,16,TRBJ2-7,TGTGCCAGCAGTGATTTGGACTGGGGGTCCGAATATGAACAGTACTTC,CASSDLDWGSEYEQYF
TRBD1,-,TRBV30,15,TRBJ2-3,TGTGCCTGGACTACTGGGACAGGGGGCTCAGATACGCAGTATTTT,CAWTTGTGGSDTQYF
-,many,TRBV6-2/TRBV6-3,15,TRBJ1-5,TGTGCCAGCAGTCAGTTGGGGGGGGCGGATCAGCCCCAGCATTTT,CASSQLGGADQPQHF
-,-,TRBV6-2/TRBV6-3,16,TRBJ2-3,TGTGCCAGCAGTTGCTCGTCGTCGGGAGAGGAAGGTACGCAGTATTTT,CASSCSSSGEEGTQYF
-,medium-sized,TRBV6-5,15,TRBJ2-2,TGTGCCAGCAGTTACACCACACCGAACACCGGGGAGCTGTTTTTT,CASSYTTPNTGELFF
TRBD1,many,TRBV6-2/TRBV6-3,12,TRBJ2-7,TGTGCCAGCGGGACAGTCTCCTACGAGCAGTACTTC,CASGTVSYEQYF
-,many,TRBV5-4,15,TRBJ2-7,TGTGCCAGCAGCTTCGTCTCGGGGGCCATGCACGAGCAGTACTTC,CASSFVSGAMHEQYF
-,-,TRBV12-3/TRBV12-4,15,TRBJ2-1,TGTGCCAGCAGTTCTGGCGGGACAAGGCTCCATGAGCAGTTCTTC,CASSSGGTRLHEQFF
TRBD2,-,TRBV12-3/TRBV12-4,19,TRBJ2-3,TGTGCCAGCAGTTTAGCCCACCCCTTTAGCGGGAGTGGTCTGGATACGCAGTATTTT,CASSLAHPFSGSGLDTQYF
-,-,TRBV15,15,TRBJ2-3,TGTGCCACCTGCACGATGGGTAGCAGAACAGATACGCAGTATTTT,CATCTMGSRTDTQYF
-,medium-sized,TRBV19,13,TRBJ2-3,TGTGCCAGTAGTAGAAGACTCCGGGATACGCAGTATTTT,CASSRRLRDTQYF
-,many,TRBV9,14,TRBJ1-1,TGTGCCAGCAGCGTAGCGACAGAGAACACTGAAGCTTTCTTT,CASSVATENTEAFF
-,medium-sized,TRBV6-2/TRBV6-3,17,TRBJ2-3,TGTGCCAGCAGCCCAGGGGACGGGTCGATGGCCACAGATACGCAGTATTTT,CASSPGDGSMATDTQYF
-,medium-sized,TRBV20-1,12,TRBJ2-7,TGCAGTGCTAGGCTCAGGGGCTACGAGCAGTACTTC,CSARLRGYEQYF
-,many,TRBV9,17,TRBJ1-1,TGTGCCAGCAGCCCCGAAGGGGGTGTAGGGAAGAACACTGAAGCTTTCTTT,CASSPEGGVGKNTEAFF
-,many,TRBV20-1,15,TRBJ2-2,TGCAGTGCTAGAAGGGGGGGCTGGAACACCGGGGAGCTGTTTTTT,CSARRGGWNTGELFF
-,-,TRBV4-2,15,TRBJ1-5,TGTGCCAGCAGCCCAACTAAAACCAGCTATCAGCCCCGGCATTTT,CASSPTKTSYQPRHF
-,medium-sized,TRBV7-9,14,TRBJ2-3,TGTGCCAGCAGCTCTGTACTAGAGCCAGATACGCAGTATTTT,CASSSVLEPDTQYF